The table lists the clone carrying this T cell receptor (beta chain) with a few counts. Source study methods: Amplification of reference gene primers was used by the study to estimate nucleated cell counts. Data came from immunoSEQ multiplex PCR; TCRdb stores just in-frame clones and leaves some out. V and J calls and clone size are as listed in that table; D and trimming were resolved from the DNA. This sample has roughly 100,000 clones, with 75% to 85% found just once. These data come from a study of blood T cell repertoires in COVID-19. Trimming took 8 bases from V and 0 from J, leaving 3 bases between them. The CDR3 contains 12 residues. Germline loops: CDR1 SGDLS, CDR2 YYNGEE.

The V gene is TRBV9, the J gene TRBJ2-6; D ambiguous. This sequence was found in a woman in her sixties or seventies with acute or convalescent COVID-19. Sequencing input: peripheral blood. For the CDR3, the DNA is TGTGCCAGTAGCTCTGGGGCCAACGTCCTGACTTTC. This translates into CASSSGANVLTF.